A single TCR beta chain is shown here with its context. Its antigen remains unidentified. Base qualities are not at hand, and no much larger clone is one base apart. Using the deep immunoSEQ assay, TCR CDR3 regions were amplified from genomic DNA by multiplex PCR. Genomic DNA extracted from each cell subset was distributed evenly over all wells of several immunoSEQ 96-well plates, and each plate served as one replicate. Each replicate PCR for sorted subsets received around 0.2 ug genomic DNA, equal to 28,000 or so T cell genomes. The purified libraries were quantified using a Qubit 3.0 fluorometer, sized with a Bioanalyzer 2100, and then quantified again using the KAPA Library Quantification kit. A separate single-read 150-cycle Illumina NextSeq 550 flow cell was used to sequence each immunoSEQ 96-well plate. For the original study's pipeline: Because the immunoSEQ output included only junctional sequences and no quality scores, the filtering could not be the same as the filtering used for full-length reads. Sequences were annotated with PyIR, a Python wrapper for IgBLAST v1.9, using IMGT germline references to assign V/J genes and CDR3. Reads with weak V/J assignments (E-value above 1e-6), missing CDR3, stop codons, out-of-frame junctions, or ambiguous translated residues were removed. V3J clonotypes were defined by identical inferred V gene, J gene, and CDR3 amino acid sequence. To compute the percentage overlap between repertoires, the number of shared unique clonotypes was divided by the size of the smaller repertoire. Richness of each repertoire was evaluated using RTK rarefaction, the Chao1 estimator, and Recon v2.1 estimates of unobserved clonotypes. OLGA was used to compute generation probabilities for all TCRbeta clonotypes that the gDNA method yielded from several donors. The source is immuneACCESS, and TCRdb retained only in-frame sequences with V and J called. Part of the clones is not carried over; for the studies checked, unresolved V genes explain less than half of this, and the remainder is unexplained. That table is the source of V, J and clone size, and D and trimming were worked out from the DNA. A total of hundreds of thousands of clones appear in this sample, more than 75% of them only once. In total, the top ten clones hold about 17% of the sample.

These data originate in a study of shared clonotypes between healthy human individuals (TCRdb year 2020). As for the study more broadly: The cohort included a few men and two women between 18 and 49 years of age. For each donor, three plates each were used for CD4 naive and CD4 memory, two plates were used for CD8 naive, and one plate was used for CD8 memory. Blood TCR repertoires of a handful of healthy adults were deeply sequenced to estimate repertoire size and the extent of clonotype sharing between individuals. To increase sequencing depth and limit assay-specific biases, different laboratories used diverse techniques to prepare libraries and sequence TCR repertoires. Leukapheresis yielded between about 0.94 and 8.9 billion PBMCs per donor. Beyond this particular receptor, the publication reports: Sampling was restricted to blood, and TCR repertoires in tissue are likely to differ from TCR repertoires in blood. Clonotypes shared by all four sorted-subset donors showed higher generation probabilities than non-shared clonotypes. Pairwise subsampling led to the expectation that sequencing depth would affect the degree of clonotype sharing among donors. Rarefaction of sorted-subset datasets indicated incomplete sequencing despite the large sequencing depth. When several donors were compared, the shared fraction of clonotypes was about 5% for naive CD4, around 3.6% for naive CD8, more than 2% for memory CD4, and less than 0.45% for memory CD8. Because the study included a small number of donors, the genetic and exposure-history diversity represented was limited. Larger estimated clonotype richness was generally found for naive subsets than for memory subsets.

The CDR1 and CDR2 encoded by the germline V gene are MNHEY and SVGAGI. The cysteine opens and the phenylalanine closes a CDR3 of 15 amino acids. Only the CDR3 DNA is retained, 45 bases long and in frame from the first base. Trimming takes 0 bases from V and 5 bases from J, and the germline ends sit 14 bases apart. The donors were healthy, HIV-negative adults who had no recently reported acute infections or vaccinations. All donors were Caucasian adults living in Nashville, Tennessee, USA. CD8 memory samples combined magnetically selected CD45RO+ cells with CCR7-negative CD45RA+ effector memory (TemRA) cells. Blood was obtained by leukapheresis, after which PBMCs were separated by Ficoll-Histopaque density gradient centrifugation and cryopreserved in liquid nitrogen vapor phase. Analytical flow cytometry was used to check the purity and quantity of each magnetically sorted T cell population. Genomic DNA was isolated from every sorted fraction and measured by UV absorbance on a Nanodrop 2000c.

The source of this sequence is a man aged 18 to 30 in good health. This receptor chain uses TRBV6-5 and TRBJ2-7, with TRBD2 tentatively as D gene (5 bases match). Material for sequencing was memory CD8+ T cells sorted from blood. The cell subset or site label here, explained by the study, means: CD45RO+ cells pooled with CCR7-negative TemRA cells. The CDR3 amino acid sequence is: CASSYSPGSSHEQYF. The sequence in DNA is TGTGCCAGCAGTTACTCGCCGGGGAGTTCCCACGAGCAGTACTTC.